Presented here are 15 T cell receptor beta chains from one specimen sequenced in a study of T cells after yellow fever vaccination. TCRdb itself ran the 5' RACE reads through MiXCR, one entry per CDR3 protein. This sample yields under 300,000 distinct CDR3 sequences, of which 6.9% are seen a single time; 0.85% belongs to the top ten. This material consisted of CD4+ T cells sorted from PBMCs, taken 15 days after the yellow fever booster vaccination. These TCRs come from a man aged 25-45 years who received the YFV17D yellow fever vaccine.

This clonotype was observed many times. This chain connects TRBV7-2 to TRBJ2-7; unclear D gene. Per germline, CDR1 SGHTA and CDR2 FQGNSA. The CDR3 contains 14 residues. Trimming removed 4 bases at V and 1 base at J, with 11 bases between. The CDR3 DNA is TGTGCCAGCAGCTACAATCTAGTGTCCTACGAGCAGTACTTC. This gives the protein CASSYNLVSYEQYF. Full variable domain (rest looked up from reference TRBV7-2 and TRBJ2-7): GAGVSQSPSNKVTEKGKDVELRCDPISGHTALYWYRQSLGQGLEFLIYFQGNSAPDKSGLPSDRFSAERTGGSVSTLTIQRTQQEDSAVYLCASSYNLVSYEQYFGPGTRLTVT.

This clonotype was observed at least ten times. The chain recombines TRBV20-1 with TRBJ2-7; 8 bases are shared with TRBD2. The ends lost 8 bases at V and 6 bases at J; junction bases unmatched: 9. The CDR3 covers 12 residues. Germline assignment: CDR1 DFQATT and CDR2 SNEGSKA (reference sequence). CDR3 loop: CSLIAGLGEQYF. The CDR3 DNA reads TGCAGTCTTATAGCGGGATTGGGCGAGCAGTACTTC.

This chain connects TRBV3-1 to TRBJ2-5, with a tentative D call TRBD1 (6 bases). V shed 4 bases and J shed 5 bases, with 14 bases lying between them. Germline assignment: CDR1 LGHDT and CDR2 YNNKEL (reference sequence). The CDR3 consists of 14 residues. DNA for the CDR3: TGTGCCAGCAGCCCCCGGACAGCGAGGGAGACCCAGTACTTC. This gives the protein CASSPRTARETQYF.

This clonotype was found a few times. The chain links TRBV7-2 to TRBJ2-1, with 12 bases identical to TRBD2. The germline CDR1 and CDR2 sequences are SGHTA and FQGNSA. The length of the CDR3 is 16 residues. V lost 4 bases, J lost 8 bases, and 9 bases stayed unmatched. CDR3 loop: CASSSSRLAGVDEQFF. The CDR3 DNA sequence: TGTGCCAGCAGCTCATCCCGACTAGCGGGAGTTGATGAGCAGTTCTTC. The full variable domain, rest sourced from reference TRBV7-2 and TRBJ2-1, is GAGVSQSPSNKVTEKGKDVELRCDPISGHTALYWYRQSLGQGLEFLIYFQGNSAPDKSGLPSDRFSAERTGGSVSTLTIQRTQQEDSAVYLCASSSSRLAGVDEQFFGPGTRLTVL.

The chain combines TRBV15 with TRBJ1-5; no firm D call. Trimming shortened V by 3 bases and J by 10 bases, and 16 bases separated the two germline ends. The CDR3 length is 14 residues. Germline CDR1 is LNHNV and CDR2 is YYDKDF (reference sequence). Here the CDR3 DNA reads TGTGCCACCAGCAGCCTCGTATCCTTGGGCCCCCAGCATTTT. Its translation: CATSSLVSLGPQHF.

This clonotype has just a few counts. The chain couples TRBV7-6 to TRBJ2-1; possibly TRBD1 or TRBD2 for D (6 bases each). V lost 0 bases and J lost 2, with 14 bases in between. The CDR3 is 17 residues long. The germline CDR1 and CDR2 sequences are SGHVS and FNYEAQ. The CDR3 DNA follows: TGTGCCAGCAGCTTAGCTGGGGGGCAGGCCGCCTACAATGAGCAGTTCTTC. As protein: CASSLAGGQAAYNEQFF.

This clonotype was counted a few times. V and J are TRBV30 and TRBJ2-7; 11 nucleotides align to TRBD2. The V gene's germline CDR1 is GTSNPN and CDR2 SVGIG (reference sequence). V lost 4 bases, J lost 2 bases, and 1 base stayed unmatched. This CDR3 contains 13 residues. CDR3: CAWKTSGTYEQYF. The DNA for the CDR3 is TGTGCCTGGAAGACTAGCGGGACCTACGAGCAGTACTTC.

This clonotype was observed at least ten times. V gene TRBV5-6 combines with J gene TRBJ2-1; maybe TRBD1 (5 bases). Per germline, CDR1 SGHDT and CDR2 YYEEEE. Trimming stripped 3 bases from V and 0 bases from J, with 10 bases between. The CDR3 sequence is 15 residues long. DNA of the CDR3: TGTGCCAGCAGCTCGGACACCCTCTCCTACAATGAGCAGTTCTTC. Translated: CASSSDTLSYNEQFF. The full variable domain, its missing parts supplied by reference TRBV5-6 and TRBJ2-1, is DAGVTQSPTHLIKTRGQQVTLRCSPKSGHDTVSWYQQALGQGPQFIFQYYEEEERQRGNFPDRFSGHQFPNYSSELNVNALLLGDSALYLCASSSDTLSYNEQFFGPGTRLTVL.

This clonotype was observed a few times. This rearrangement joins TRBV20-1 to TRBJ1-6; no clear D gene. Per the germline V gene, CDR1 is DFQATT and CDR2 is SNEGSKA (reference sequence). V lost 2 bases, J lost 8 bases, and 16 bases lay in between. The CDR3 consists of 15 residues. The CDR3 coding sequence is TGCAGTGCTAGATTGGCCGGGAACCAACATTCACCCCTCCACTTT. Translation gives CSARLAGNQHSPLHF.

This clonotype was observed a handful of times. The rearrangement links TRBV30 to TRBJ2-1, with 8 positions matching TRBD2. The CDR3 spans 13 residues. Germline CDR1 GTSNPN, CDR2 SVGIG (reference sequence). V was pared by 1 base and J by 10 bases, with 6 bases of the junction left unmatched. The CDR3 region is CAWSAGLAGEQFF. CDR3 nucleotide sequence: TGTGCCTGGAGTGCCGGACTAGCCGGCGAGCAGTTCTTC.

Notes on this clonotype: The junction and the germline gene differ at one end; a read error may be behind it. V is TRBV5-1 and J is TRBJ2-1, with a weak D call TRBD1 (6 bases). CDR3 length: 15 amino acids. CDR1 SGHRS and CDR2 YFSETQ come from the germline V gene. CDR3 loop: CASRFGTLEYNEQFF. CDR3 DNA: TGCGCCAGCCGCTTCGGGACATTAGAATACAATGAGCAGTTCTTC.

This clonotype is medium-sized by share. V is TRBV7-2 and J is TRBJ2-7; a weak D match, TRBD2 (5 bases). V was cut by 5 bases and J by 7 bases, with 15 bases left in between. Germline V CDR1 and CDR2: SGHTA, FQGNSA. The length of the CDR3 is 13 residues. The CDR3 here is CASSVTPPGEQYF. CDR3 bases: TGTGCCAGCAGCGTTACGCCCCCGGGGGAGCAGTACTTC.

This clonotype has only a few counts. The chain couples TRBV20-1 to TRBJ2-7, with 10 bases that match TRBD1. The length of the CDR3 is 17 residues. The V gene end was trimmed by 6 bases and the J gene end by 0 bases; junction bases not matched to a gene: 14. Germline V gives CDR1 DFQATT, CDR2 SNEGSKA (reference sequence). The CDR3 nucleotides are TGCAGTGCCATGGGACAGGGGCCAACTAGACACTCCTACGAGCAGTACTTC. It encodes CSAMGQGPTRHSYEQYF.

This clonotype occurred many times. The chain joins TRBV5-1 to TRBJ1-1; 8 bases agree with TRBD1. The CDR3 runs to 14 residues. Germline V gives CDR1 SGHRS, CDR2 YFSETQ. V was clipped by 4 bases and J by 4 bases; unmatched bases: 6. Here the CDR3 reads CASSPGGQATEAFF. The DNA for the CDR3 is TGCGCCAGCAGCCCGGGGGGACAGGCCACTGAAGCTTTCTTT.

The chain carries TRBV6-5 and TRBJ1-1; D not certain. V was pared by 4 bases and J by 5 bases, with 14 bases between. From germline, CDR1 is MNHEY and CDR2 SVGAGI. The CDR3 loop spans 14 amino acids. The CDR3 bases are TGTGCCAGCAGTTCTGGAGGAACAACTACTGAAGCTTTCTTT. The encoded protein is CASSSGGTTTEAFF.